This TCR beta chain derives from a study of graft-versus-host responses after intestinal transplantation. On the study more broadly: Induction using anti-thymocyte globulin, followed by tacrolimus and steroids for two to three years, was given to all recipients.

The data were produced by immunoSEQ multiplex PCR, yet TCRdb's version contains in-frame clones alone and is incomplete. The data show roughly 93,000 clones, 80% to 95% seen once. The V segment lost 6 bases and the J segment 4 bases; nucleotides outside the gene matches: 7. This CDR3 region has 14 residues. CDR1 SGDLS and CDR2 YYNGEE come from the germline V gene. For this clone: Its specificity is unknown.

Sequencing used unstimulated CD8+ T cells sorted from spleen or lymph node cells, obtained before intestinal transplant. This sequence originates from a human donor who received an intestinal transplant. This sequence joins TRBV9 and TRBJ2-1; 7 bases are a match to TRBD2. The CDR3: CASTSSGPYNEQFF. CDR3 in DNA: TGTGCCAGCACCTCTAGCGGCCCGTACAATGAGCAGTTCTTC.